This entry describes one T cell receptor beta chain. This specimen comes from a study of CD8+ T cells in alopecia areata. RNA, once extracted, was reverse transcribed into cDNA for use as the sequencing template. Profiled with immunoSEQ multiplex PCR; TCRdb holds only in-frame clones, not every one. Seen here are 200,000 or so clones, about three fifths observed once, and the top ten hold approximately 5.1%. Treatment described: oral pan-JAK inhibitor, 5-10 mg twice daily. Germline values: CDR1 SGHVS, CDR2 FNYEAQ. This CDR3 comprises 14 residues. V lost 5 bases and J 6 bases, leaving 17 bases between the germline ends.

V gene TRBV7-6 combines with J gene TRBJ2-7; tentatively, D is TRBD2 (6 bases). The source is a human donor with alopecia areata. The sequencing used CD4+ T cells sorted from blood, collected at week 24, from a patient treated with tofacitinib. CDR3 amino acids: CASSRPGLQREQYF. For the CDR3, the DNA is TGTGCCAGCAGCCGACCGGGACTTCAACGCGAGCAGTACTTC.